The source of this TCR beta chain is a study of cytomegalovirus exposure and HLA in healthy donors. Whole-study context: Earlier results showed 120 million or so unique TCR beta sequences derived from about 179 million T cells. Of the donors genotyped, several hundred in all, over 80% fell in the Caucasian-associated ancestry cluster.

60 Vbeta and 13 Jbeta primers were used in PCR. Clones were sequenced by immunoSEQ multiplex PCR, and TCRdb holds only the in-frame ones, with some missing. This table has 120,000 or so clones, roughly a tenth appearing once. This sequence was found in a woman aged 18-29 years in good health and CMV-seropositive. The material sequenced was PBMCs.

The CDR3 loop reads CASSPRQGVGTEAFF. The CDR3 bases are TGTGCCAGCAGCCCCCGACAGGGGGTTGGCACTGAAGCTTTCTTT. The chain carries TRBV7-8 and TRBJ1-1, with 9 bases aligning to TRBD1. The CDR3 totals 15 residues. The ends lost 5 bases at V and 4 bases at J; junction bases unmatched: 8. Germline lookup yields CDR1 SGHVS and CDR2 FQNEAQ.